The source of this TCR beta chain is a study of blood T cells in healthy people across ages. Whole-study findings and limits: The long-lived group displayed more naive CD4+ cells, plus higher diversity, than the aged donors did.

As for this clonotype: Its cognate antigen is unknown.

Then a second PCR, running roughly 6 to 11 cycles, was carried out with a sample-barcoded 5' primer and a J-beta primer mix. At least 3 million CDR3-containing paired-end reads were obtained per sample. TCRdb recomputed calls from the 5' RACE reads with MiXCR, one row per CDR3 protein. The sample has 800,000 or so distinct CDR3 sequences, 46% seen once. Unmatched junction bases numbered 8, after V lost 0 bases and J lost 3 bases. This CDR3 contains 16 residues. CDR1 DFQATT and CDR2 SNEGSKA come from the germline V gene (reference sequence). In each sample, at least 6 million PBMCs were isolated. The rearrangement joins TRBV20-1 to TRBJ2-3; 8 bases line up with TRBD1. Sequencing input: blood. The clonotype was recovered from a man at least 80 years old in good health. The CDR3 spells CSARDVKDRATDTQYF. In DNA, the CDR3 is TGCAGTGCTAGAGATGTTAAGGACAGGGCGACAGATACGCAGTATTTT.